This is a list of T cell receptor beta chains from one sample in a study of OX40 agonist ivuxolimab in advanced cancers. Measured with immunoSEQ multiplex PCR; TCRdb has only the in-frame clones, and not every one. The table lists 45,000 to 55,000 clones, 88% of them singletons. The specimen comprised CD4+ or CD8+ T cells sorted from blood, sampled in a trial of the OX40 agonist ivuxolimab. The receptors were gathered from an adult with an advanced solid tumor such as melanoma, head and neck, liver or kidney cancer. CDR3s include the opening cysteine and the closing phenylalanine or tryptophan. D genes are given only for firm matches. Expanded clones get a size class; other rows say once, few or many, or leave the size out.

v_call: TRBV5-4; clone_size: NA; j_call: TRBJ2-3; d_call: TRBD2; cdr3_nt: TGTGCCAGCAGCTTGGAGCCTAGCGGAGATACGCAGTATTTT; cdr3_aa: CASSLEPSGDTQYF
v_call: TRBV2; clone_size: NA; j_call: TRBJ2-3; d_call: NA; cdr3_nt: TGTGCCAGCAGTGAAAGGGGCTTCGGGACTAGCACAGATACGCAGTATTTT; cdr3_aa: CASSERGFGTSTDTQYF
v_call: TRBV5-6; clone_size: NA; j_call: TRBJ2-7; d_call: TRBD1; cdr3_nt: TGTGCCAGCACCCCGGACAGGGGGCTCGGCGAGCAGTACTTC; cdr3_aa: CASTPDRGLGEQYF
v_call: TRBV5-1; clone_size: NA; j_call: TRBJ2-7; d_call: TRBD2; cdr3_nt: TGCGCCAGCGCTAGCGGCTACGAGCAGTACTTC; cdr3_aa: CASASGYEQYF
v_call: TRBV2; clone_size: NA; j_call: TRBJ1-4; d_call: NA; cdr3_nt: TGTGCCAGCAGTGAAGCGCTTACTCCCCCGAGGGAAAAACTGTTTTTT; cdr3_aa: CASSEALTPPREKLFF
v_call: TRBV9; clone_size: few; j_call: TRBJ1-1; d_call: NA; cdr3_nt: TGTGCCAGCAGCCCACGACAGAACACTGAAGCTTTCTTT; cdr3_aa: CASSPRQNTEAFF
v_call: TRBV28; clone_size: NA; j_call: TRBJ2-5; d_call: TRBD1; cdr3_nt: TGTGCCAGCAGGTTGGACAGGGGAGGGCAAGAGACCCAGTACTTC; cdr3_aa: CASRLDRGGQETQYF
v_call: TRBV7-8; clone_size: NA; j_call: TRBJ1-5; d_call: NA; cdr3_nt: TGTGCCAGCAGCCCCGGGCTTGCAGGCAATCAGCCCCAGCATTTT; cdr3_aa: CASSPGLAGNQPQHF
v_call: TRBV5-1; clone_size: NA; j_call: TRBJ2-6; d_call: NA; cdr3_nt: TGCGCCAGCAGCTTGGGTTGGCGGAGGAGCTCTGGGGCCAACGTCCTGACTTTC; cdr3_aa: CASSLGWRRSSGANVLTF
v_call: TRBV7-3; clone_size: NA; j_call: TRBJ2-5; d_call: TRBD2; cdr3_nt: TGTGCCAGCAGCTTAACTGGGCTAGCGGGAGAGACCCAGTACTTC; cdr3_aa: CASSLTGLAGETQYF
v_call: TRBV6-1; clone_size: NA; j_call: TRBJ2-3; d_call: NA; cdr3_nt: TGTGCCAGCAGGGACCTCACAGATACGCAGTATTTT; cdr3_aa: CASRDLTDTQYF
v_call: TRBV29-1; clone_size: few; j_call: TRBJ1-1; d_call: TRBD1; cdr3_nt: TGCAGCGCACTGACAGGGGGGAACACTGAAGCTTTCTTT; cdr3_aa: CSALTGGNTEAFF
v_call: TRBV5-4; clone_size: NA; j_call: TRBJ2-7; d_call: TRBD2; cdr3_nt: TGTGCCAGCAGCGGACTAGCGGGAGGCTACGAGCAGTACTTC; cdr3_aa: CASSGLAGGYEQYF
v_call: TRBV2; clone_size: NA; j_call: TRBJ1-2; d_call: NA; cdr3_nt: TGTGCCAGCAGCAGGACATACGGACGACAGGATGGCTACACCTTC; cdr3_aa: CASSRTYGRQDGYTF
v_call: TRBV28; clone_size: NA; j_call: TRBJ2-7; d_call: TRBD2; cdr3_nt: TGTGCCAGCAGTAAGTTTGGGGACTACTACGAGCAGTACTTC; cdr3_aa: CASSKFGDYYEQYF
v_call: TRBV9; clone_size: NA; j_call: TRBJ2-1; d_call: NA; cdr3_nt: TGTGCCAGCAGCCCCACGGCTACGGGAACCTACAATGAGCAGTTCTTC; cdr3_aa: CASSPTATGTYNEQFF
v_call: TRBV5-4; clone_size: NA; j_call: TRBJ2-1; d_call: TRBD2; cdr3_nt: TGTGCCAGCAGCGCCGGGACTAGCAATGAGCAGTTCTTC; cdr3_aa: CASSAGTSNEQFF
v_call: TRBV6-6; clone_size: NA; j_call: TRBJ1-3; d_call: TRBD1; cdr3_nt: TGTGCCAGCGGACAGGACGACTCTGGAAACACCATATATTTT; cdr3_aa: CASGQDDSGNTIYF
v_call: TRBV15; clone_size: NA; j_call: TRBJ1-2; d_call: NA; cdr3_nt: TGTGCCACCAGCAGACCCTCCCGGGGAAACTATGGCTACACCTTC; cdr3_aa: CATSRPSRGNYGYTF
v_call: TRBV29-1; clone_size: NA; j_call: TRBJ2-7; d_call: TRBD2; cdr3_nt: TGCAGCGTTTCCAGCGGGAGCAACGAGCAGTACTTC; cdr3_aa: CSVSSGSNEQYF
v_call: TRBV5-4; clone_size: NA; j_call: TRBJ1-2; d_call: NA; cdr3_nt: TGTGCCAGCAGCTTGGGCCTGGAAGTGGGTGGCTACACCTTC; cdr3_aa: CASSLGLEVGGYTF
v_call: TRBV5-1; clone_size: once; j_call: TRBJ2-6; d_call: NA; cdr3_nt: TGCGCCAGCTCCTTGGGCCCTGGGGCCAACGTCCTGACTTTC; cdr3_aa: CASSLGPGANVLTF
v_call: TRBV25-1; clone_size: NA; j_call: TRBJ1-1; d_call: NA; cdr3_nt: TGTGCCAGCACCCTATCCGGGGCAACTGAAGCTTTCTTT; cdr3_aa: CASTLSGATEAFF
v_call: TRBV2; clone_size: NA; j_call: TRBJ2-7; d_call: TRBD1; cdr3_nt: TGTGCCAGCACCCCGTCGACAGGGGCTCGCGAGCAGTACTTC; cdr3_aa: CASTPSTGAREQYF
v_call: TRBV5-4; clone_size: NA; j_call: TRBJ1-6; d_call: NA; cdr3_nt: TGTGCCAGCACCGGGGATTACAATAATTCACCCCTCCACTTT; cdr3_aa: CASTGDYNNSPLHF
v_call: TRBV5-6; clone_size: NA; j_call: TRBJ2-7; d_call: TRBD1; cdr3_nt: TGTGCCAGCAGCAGGGGACAGGGGGCGTACGAGCAGTACTTC; cdr3_aa: CASSRGQGAYEQYF
v_call: TRBV7-8; clone_size: few; j_call: TRBJ1-6; d_call: NA; cdr3_nt: TGTGCCAGCAGGAGGGGAGATGGTTCACCCCTCCACTTT; cdr3_aa: CASRRGDGSPLHF
v_call: TRBV30; clone_size: NA; j_call: TRBJ2-3; d_call: NA; cdr3_nt: TGTGCCTGGGCAGGGGTCGACGGGAGTGCAGATACGCAGTATTTT; cdr3_aa: CAWAGVDGSADTQYF
v_call: TRBV11-2; clone_size: once; j_call: TRBJ2-5; d_call: NA; cdr3_nt: TGTGCCAGCAGCCTCGCGAGTGTTGGGGAGACCCAGTACTTC; cdr3_aa: CASSLASVGETQYF
v_call: TRBV2; clone_size: NA; j_call: TRBJ2-7; d_call: TRBD1; cdr3_nt: TGTGCCAGCAGTGAAGAGACAGGGAACTCCTACGAGCAGTACTTC; cdr3_aa: CASSEETGNSYEQYF
v_call: TRBV29-1; clone_size: NA; j_call: TRBJ2-5; d_call: TRBD1; cdr3_nt: TGCAGCAGTGACAGGGTAGGGGAGACCCAGTACTTC; cdr3_aa: CSSDRVGETQYF
v_call: TRBV27; clone_size: NA; j_call: TRBJ2-7; d_call: NA; cdr3_nt: TGTGCCAGCAGCGGGACACCTCCCTACGAGCAGTACTTC; cdr3_aa: CASSGTPPYEQYF
v_call: TRBV7-8; clone_size: NA; j_call: TRBJ2-7; d_call: TRBD1; cdr3_nt: TGTGCCAGCACCAGAGAGGTCGGGCAGGGGGCCTACGAGCAGTACTTC; cdr3_aa: CASTREVGQGAYEQYF
v_call: TRBV19; clone_size: NA; j_call: TRBJ1-1; d_call: NA; cdr3_nt: TGTGCCAGTACCCAGAGCATGAACACTGAAGCTTTCTTT; cdr3_aa: CASTQSMNTEAFF
v_call: TRBV19; clone_size: NA; j_call: TRBJ2-7; d_call: TRBD2; cdr3_nt: TGTGCCAGTACCACCCCCGGGAGGAACGGCGAGCAGTACTTC; cdr3_aa: CASTTPGRNGEQYF
v_call: TRBV11-3; clone_size: once; j_call: TRBJ2-1; d_call: NA; cdr3_nt: TGTGCCAGCAGCGACCGACGTATTTCCCACAATGAGCAGTTCTTC; cdr3_aa: CASSDRRISHNEQFF
v_call: TRBV18; clone_size: once; j_call: TRBJ2-3; d_call: NA; cdr3_nt: TGTGCCAGCTCCGAGACCACAGATACGCAGTATTTT; cdr3_aa: CASSETTDTQYF
v_call: TRBV11-3; clone_size: NA; j_call: TRBJ1-2; d_call: NA; cdr3_nt: TGTGCCAGCAGCTATGGTTGGGGTGATGGCTACACCTTC; cdr3_aa: CASSYGWGDGYTF
v_call: TRBV5-1; clone_size: NA; j_call: TRBJ2-3; d_call: NA; cdr3_nt: TGCGCCAGCAGTAACACAGATACGCAGTATTTT; cdr3_aa: CASSNTDTQYF
v_call: TRBV6-5; clone_size: NA; j_call: TRBJ2-6; d_call: TRBD1; cdr3_nt: TGTGCCAGCAGTTTGAAAGGGACAGCTGGGGCCAACGTCCTGACTTTC; cdr3_aa: CASSLKGTAGANVLTF
v_call: TRBV5-1; clone_size: few; j_call: TRBJ2-1; d_call: NA; cdr3_nt: TGCGCCAGCAGCTTGGGAGGCGGGTACAATGAGCAGTTCTTC; cdr3_aa: CASSLGGGYNEQFF
v_call: TRBV30; clone_size: NA; j_call: TRBJ1-2; d_call: NA; cdr3_nt: TGTGCCTGGAGTCCCCAGACAGGTTTTTCGGTCGGCTACACCTTC; cdr3_aa: CAWSPQTGFSVGYTF
v_call: TRBV11-3; clone_size: few; j_call: TRBJ2-2; d_call: NA; cdr3_nt: TGTGCCAGCAGCCTCCGGGCCCAAACCGGGGAGCTGTTTTTT; cdr3_aa: CASSLRAQTGELFF
v_call: TRBV18; clone_size: NA; j_call: TRBJ2-5; d_call: NA; cdr3_nt: TGTGCCAGCTCACCACAAACCCTTTACCAAGAGACCCAGTACTTC; cdr3_aa: CASSPQTLYQETQYF
v_call: TRBV11-2; clone_size: NA; j_call: TRBJ2-2; d_call: TRBD2; cdr3_nt: TGTGCCAGCAGCTTCACTAGCGGGGCGAACACCGGGGAGCTGTTTTTT; cdr3_aa: CASSFTSGANTGELFF
v_call: TRBV4-1; clone_size: NA; j_call: TRBJ2-1; d_call: NA; cdr3_nt: TGCGCCAGCACCTCAAGAGCGGCTGGGTACAATGAGCAGTTCTTC; cdr3_aa: CASTSRAAGYNEQFF
v_call: TRBV9; clone_size: NA; j_call: TRBJ1-6; d_call: NA; cdr3_nt: TGTGCCAGCAGCGAATCAGGGTTCTCACCCCTCCACTTT; cdr3_aa: CASSESGFSPLHF
v_call: TRBV6-9; clone_size: NA; j_call: TRBJ1-5; d_call: NA; cdr3_nt: TGTGCCAGCAGCTGGGTTGGGGGCGATCAGCCCCAGCATTTT; cdr3_aa: CASSWVGGDQPQHF
v_call: TRBV6-5; clone_size: NA; j_call: TRBJ2-3; d_call: NA; cdr3_nt: TGTGCCAGCAGTGCACAGGGCCGACGCACAGATACGCAGTATTTT; cdr3_aa: CASSAQGRRTDTQYF
v_call: TRBV27; clone_size: NA; j_call: TRBJ2-2; d_call: TRBD2; cdr3_nt: TGTGCCAGCAGCATTCTAGCGGGAGGCACCGGGGAGCTGTTTTTT; cdr3_aa: CASSILAGGTGELFF
v_call: TRBV6-6; clone_size: NA; j_call: TRBJ2-3; d_call: NA; cdr3_nt: TGTGCCAGCAGTCCCCTGGGGGGGGCGGCAGATACGCAGTATTTT; cdr3_aa: CASSPLGGAADTQYF
v_call: TRBV10-3; clone_size: NA; j_call: TRBJ2-3; d_call: TRBD1; cdr3_nt: TGTGCCATCAGTGAGTCGACAGGGGGCAAGGCAGATACGCAGTATTTT; cdr3_aa: CAISESTGGKADTQYF
v_call: TRBV9; clone_size: NA; j_call: TRBJ2-7; d_call: NA; cdr3_nt: TGTGCCAGCAGCGTAAATCCTTCGTACGAGCAGTACTTC; cdr3_aa: CASSVNPSYEQYF
v_call: TRBV28; clone_size: NA; j_call: TRBJ1-2; d_call: NA; cdr3_nt: TGTGCCAGCAGTTTAGGGTACAGAAACTATGGCTACACCTTC; cdr3_aa: CASSLGYRNYGYTF
v_call: TRBV18; clone_size: NA; j_call: TRBJ2-5; d_call: TRBD1; cdr3_nt: TGTGCCAGCTCACCACAGACAGGGCGACAAGAGACCCAGTACTTC; cdr3_aa: CASSPQTGRQETQYF
v_call: TRBV2; clone_size: once; j_call: TRBJ2-2; d_call: NA; cdr3_nt: TGTGCCAGCAGTTTCACCCGCGGGGAGCTGTTTTTT; cdr3_aa: CASSFTRGELFF
v_call: TRBV7-9; clone_size: few; j_call: TRBJ2-5; d_call: TRBD1; cdr3_nt: TGTGCCAGCAGCCCCGTGACAGGGTTGGAGACCCAGTACTTC; cdr3_aa: CASSPVTGLETQYF
v_call: TRBV30; clone_size: NA; j_call: TRBJ1-5; d_call: NA; cdr3_nt: TGTGCCTGGTCCTCGTCCGTGAGCGATCAGCCCCAGCATTTT; cdr3_aa: CAWSSSVSDQPQHF
v_call: TRBV4-1; clone_size: few; j_call: TRBJ2-2; d_call: NA; cdr3_nt: TGCGCCAGCAGCCTTGGAGGGATTCCCGCCGGGGAGCTGTTTTTT; cdr3_aa: CASSLGGIPAGELFF